One sample yielded the 9 T cell receptor beta chains listed below, sequenced in a study of radiotherapy plus CTLA-4 blockade in lung cancer. Only in-frame clones appear in the TCRdb table, and some are missing; sequencing was by immunoSEQ multiplex PCR. The table shows some 71,000 clones, with roughly four fifths occurring only once. The specimen was peripheral blood, collected from a patient treated with radiotherapy plus ipilimumab. Receptors originate from a human donor with non-small cell lung cancer whose response to radiotherapy plus ipilimumab could not be evaluated. Some clones in this sample may be carry-over from other donors' samples.

The chain uses TRBV5-1 and TRBJ1-1; TRBD1 might be the D (5 bases). Germline V gene data show CDR1 as SGHRS and CDR2 as YFSETQ. The germline V and J ends were trimmed by 0 bases and 0 bases, with 6 bases remaining between them. This CDR3 is built from 14 residues. Written as DNA, the CDR3 is TGCGCCAGCAGCTTGGAGGGGATGAACACTGAAGCTTTCTTT. This gives the protein CASSLEGMNTEAFF.

The chain couples TRBV4-3 to TRBJ2-1; 10 bases map to TRBD2. CDR1 is LGHNA and CDR2 is YSLEER in the germline V gene. Trimming cost V 4 bases and J 4 bases; bases outside gene matches: 10. This CDR3 has 17 amino acids. CDR3 residues: CASSPQALAGAYNEQFF. CDR3 DNA sequence: TGCGCCAGCAGCCCCCAGGCGCTAGCGGGGGCTTACAATGAGCAGTTCTTC.

This clone is a singleton in its sample. The CDR3 sequence is CASSFTGFGDQPQHF. The CDR3, as DNA: TGTGCCAGCAGTTTTACAGGGTTCGGAGATCAGCCCCAGCATTTT. The chain uses TRBV27 and TRBJ1-5, with D perhaps TRBD1 (6 bases). The germline V gene encodes CDR1 MNHEY and CDR2 SMNVEV (reference sequence). CDR3 length equals 15 residues. Deletions cut 3 bases from V and 5 bases from J, with 14 bases between.

The gene calls are TRBV7-2 and TRBJ2-7, with TRBD2 matching 10 bases. The CDR3 has 14 residues. Losses at the gene ends were 5 bases for V and 10 bases for J; bases not matched to a gene: 11. The germline gives CDR1 SGHTA, CDR2 FQGNSA. CDR3 coding DNA: TGTGCCAGCAGCATCCCTAGCGGGGGACCGGTCCAGTACTTC. This sequence encodes CASSIPSGGPVQYF.

This clone was observed a handful of times. CDR3 in amino acids: CAISGNRDRGRGEKLFF. Written as DNA, the CDR3 is TGTGCCATCAGTGGAAACCGGGACAGGGGGCGCGGTGAAAAACTGTTTTTT. This sequence joins TRBV10-3 and TRBJ1-4; 12 positions match TRBD1. This CDR3 is 17 amino acids long. Germline-derived CDR1 and CDR2 are ENHRY and SYGVKD. The junction had 10 bases not matched to a gene; V was cut back by 4 bases and J by 7 bases.

The V and J genes are TRBV18 and TRBJ2-3, with 9 positions matching TRBD1. Germline CDR1 and CDR2: KGHSH and LQKENI. This CDR3 comprises 15 residues. V was pared by 3 bases and J by 5 bases, with 6 bases of the junction left unmatched. The CDR3 reads CASSPLGTGRDTQYF. DNA of the CDR3: TGTGCCAGCTCACCTCTCGGGACAGGGAGAGATACGCAGTATTTT. Variable domain in full (rest from reference TRBV18 and TRBJ2-3): NAGVMQNPRHLVRRRGQEARLRCSPMKGHSHVYWYRQLPEEGLKFMVYLQKENIIDESGMPKERFSAEFPKEGPSILRIQQVVRGDSAAYFCASSPLGTGRDTQYFGPGTRLTVL.

CDR3: CASSPSTGGHEQYF. The DNA for the CDR3 is TGTGCCAGCAGTCCCTCGACAGGGGGCCACGAGCAGTACTTC. The chain links TRBV27 to TRBJ2-5; 10 bases map to TRBD1. The DNA end lines up better with TRBJ2-7; the J call may be wrong. This CDR3 region has 14 residues. Germline assignment: CDR1 MNHEY and CDR2 SMNVEV (reference sequence).

This clone occurred a few times. The rearrangement uses TRBV5-6 and TRBJ2-7; 8 bases fit TRBD1. This CDR3 is 14 amino acids long. J was trimmed by 9 bases and V by 4 bases; bases with no gene match: 12. The germline gives CDR1 SGHDT, CDR2 YYEEEE. Written as DNA, the CDR3 is TGTGCCAGCAGCACCCGGACAGGGTATATAGGGCAGTACTTC. Protein: CASSTRTGYIGQYF.

The genes are TRBV6-1 and TRBJ1-1; 11 positions match TRBD1. The CDR3 spans 15 residues. Germline values: CDR1 MNHNS, CDR2 SASEGT. V was clipped by 10 bases and J by 5 bases; unmatched bases: 12. The CDR3 here is CATVPGQGGRTEAFF. The CDR3 coding sequence is TGTGCCACCGTCCCGGGACAGGGGGGTAGGACTGAAGCTTTCTTT.